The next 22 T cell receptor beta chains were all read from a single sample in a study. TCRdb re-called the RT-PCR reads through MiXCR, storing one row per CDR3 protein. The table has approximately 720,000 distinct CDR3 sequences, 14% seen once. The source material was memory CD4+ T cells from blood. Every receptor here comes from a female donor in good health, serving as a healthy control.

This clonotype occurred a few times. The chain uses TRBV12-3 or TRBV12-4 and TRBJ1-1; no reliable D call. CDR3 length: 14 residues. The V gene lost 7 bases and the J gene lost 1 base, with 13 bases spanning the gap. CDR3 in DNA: TGTGCCAGCATGCTGAGGGTTAAGAACACTGAAGCTTTCTTT. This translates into CASMLRVKNTEAFF.

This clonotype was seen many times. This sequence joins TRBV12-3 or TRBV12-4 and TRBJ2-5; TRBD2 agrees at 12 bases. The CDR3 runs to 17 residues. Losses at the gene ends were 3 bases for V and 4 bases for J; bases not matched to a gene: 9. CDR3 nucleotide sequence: TGTGCCAGCAGTTTCAGACTAGCGGGAGATTCAGGAGAGACCCAGTACTTC. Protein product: CASSFRLAGDSGETQYF.

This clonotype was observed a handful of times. The CDR3 spells CASSERGAYNEQFF. The CDR3 DNA reads TGTGCCAGCAGTGAACGGGGAGCCTACAATGAGCAGTTCTTC. The chain has TRBV2 and TRBJ2-1; TRBD2 might be the D (5 bases). Germline V gives CDR1 SNHLY, CDR2 FYNNEI. There are 14 residues in the CDR3. Trimming pared 2 bases from V and 2 bases from J, leaving 7 bases between. Full variable domain (remainder filled in from reference TRBV2 and TRBJ2-1): EPEVTQTPSHQVTQMGQEVILRCVPISNHLYFYWYRQILGQKVEFLVSFYNNEISEKSEIFDDQFSVERPDGSNFTLKIRSTKLEDSAMYFCASSERGAYNEQFFGPGTRLTVL.

The CDR3 is CSATQGASTDTQYF. The DNA of the CDR3 is TGCAGTGCCACCCAGGGGGCTAGCACAGATACGCAGTATTTT. The chain is built from TRBV20-1 and TRBJ2-3; 8 bases fit TRBD1. The CDR3 spans 14 residues. CDR1 is DFQATT and CDR2 is SNEGSKA in the germline V gene (reference sequence). J was trimmed by 0 bases and V by 6 bases; bases with no gene match: 5.

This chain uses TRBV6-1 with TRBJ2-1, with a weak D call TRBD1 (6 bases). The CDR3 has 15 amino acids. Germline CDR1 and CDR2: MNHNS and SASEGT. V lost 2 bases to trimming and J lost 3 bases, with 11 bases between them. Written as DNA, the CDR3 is TGTGCCAGCAGTGAACCGCCGGGACACTACAATGAGCAGTTCTTC. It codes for CASSEPPGHYNEQFF.

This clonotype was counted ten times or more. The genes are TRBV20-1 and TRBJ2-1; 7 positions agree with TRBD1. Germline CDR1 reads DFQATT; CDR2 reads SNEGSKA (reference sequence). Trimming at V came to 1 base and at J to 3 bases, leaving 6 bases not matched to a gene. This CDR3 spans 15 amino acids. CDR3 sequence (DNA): TGCAGTGCTAGAGTAATCGACAGGGTCTACAATGAGCAGTTCTTC. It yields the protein CSARVIDRVYNEQFF.

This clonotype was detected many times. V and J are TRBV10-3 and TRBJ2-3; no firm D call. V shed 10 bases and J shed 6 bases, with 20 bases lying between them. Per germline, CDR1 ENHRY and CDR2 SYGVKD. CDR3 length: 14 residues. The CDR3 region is CATRAPNTQDTQYF. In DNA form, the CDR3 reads TGTGCCACCCGGGCCCCAAACACCCAGGATACGCAGTATTTT.

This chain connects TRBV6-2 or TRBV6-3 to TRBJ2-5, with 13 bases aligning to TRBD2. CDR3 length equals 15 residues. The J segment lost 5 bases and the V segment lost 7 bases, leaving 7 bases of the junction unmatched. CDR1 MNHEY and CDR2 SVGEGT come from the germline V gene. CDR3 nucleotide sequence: TGTGCCAGCACCACCGGGACTAGCGGGATGGAGACCCAGTACTTC. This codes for CASTTGTSGMETQYF.

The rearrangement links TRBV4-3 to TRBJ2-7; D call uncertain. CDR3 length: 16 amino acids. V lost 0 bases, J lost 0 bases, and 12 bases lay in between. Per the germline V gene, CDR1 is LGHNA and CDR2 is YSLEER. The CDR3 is CASSQDVERSSYEQYF. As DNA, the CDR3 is TGCGCCAGCAGCCAAGATGTAGAGCGAAGCTCCTACGAGCAGTACTTC.

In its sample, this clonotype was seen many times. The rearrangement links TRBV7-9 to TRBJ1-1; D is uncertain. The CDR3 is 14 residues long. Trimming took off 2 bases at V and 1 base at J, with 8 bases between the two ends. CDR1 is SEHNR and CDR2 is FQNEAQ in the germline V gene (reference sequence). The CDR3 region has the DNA TGTGCCAGCAGCTTACAGACATCGAACACTGAAGCTTTCTTT. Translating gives CASSLQTSNTEAFF.

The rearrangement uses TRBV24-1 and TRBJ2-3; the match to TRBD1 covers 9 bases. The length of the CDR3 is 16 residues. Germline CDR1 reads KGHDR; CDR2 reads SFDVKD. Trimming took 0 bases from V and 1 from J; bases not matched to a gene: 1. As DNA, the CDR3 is TGTGCCACCAGTGATTTGCGGACAGGGGGCACAGATACGCAGTATTTT. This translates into CATSDLRTGGTDTQYF.

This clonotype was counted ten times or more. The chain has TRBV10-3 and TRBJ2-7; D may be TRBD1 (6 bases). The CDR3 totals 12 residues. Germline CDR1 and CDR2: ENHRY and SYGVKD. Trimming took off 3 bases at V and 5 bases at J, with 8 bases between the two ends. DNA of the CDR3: TGTGCCATCAGTGAACAGGGTAACGAGCAGTACTTC. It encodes CAISEQGNEQYF.

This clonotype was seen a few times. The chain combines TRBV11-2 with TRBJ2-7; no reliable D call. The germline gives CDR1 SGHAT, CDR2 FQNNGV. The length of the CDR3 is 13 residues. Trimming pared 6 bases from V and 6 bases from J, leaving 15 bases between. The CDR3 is CASRMAGQVEQYF. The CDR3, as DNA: TGTGCCAGCAGGATGGCAGGCCAGGTCGAGCAGTACTTC.

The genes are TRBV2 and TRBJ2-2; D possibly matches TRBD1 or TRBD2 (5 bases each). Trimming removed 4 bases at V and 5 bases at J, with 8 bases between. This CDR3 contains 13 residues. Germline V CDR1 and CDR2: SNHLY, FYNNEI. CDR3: CASSGGPTGELFF. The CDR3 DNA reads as TGTGCCAGCAGTGGGGGACCTACCGGGGAGCTGTTTTTT.

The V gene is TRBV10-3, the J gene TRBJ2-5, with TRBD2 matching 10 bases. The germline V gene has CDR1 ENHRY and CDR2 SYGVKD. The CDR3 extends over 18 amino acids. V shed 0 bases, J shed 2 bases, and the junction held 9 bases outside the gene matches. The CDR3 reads CAISESGLAGALQETQYF. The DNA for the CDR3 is TGTGCCATCAGTGAGTCGGGGCTAGCGGGGGCCCTTCAAGAGACCCAGTACTTC.

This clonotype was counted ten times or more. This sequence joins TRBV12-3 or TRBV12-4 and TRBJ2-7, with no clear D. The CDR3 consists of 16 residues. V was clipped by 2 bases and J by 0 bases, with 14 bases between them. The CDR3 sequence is CASSLNGRTSSYEQYF. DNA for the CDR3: TGTGCCAGCAGTTTAAACGGACGGACCTCCTCCTACGAGCAGTACTTC.

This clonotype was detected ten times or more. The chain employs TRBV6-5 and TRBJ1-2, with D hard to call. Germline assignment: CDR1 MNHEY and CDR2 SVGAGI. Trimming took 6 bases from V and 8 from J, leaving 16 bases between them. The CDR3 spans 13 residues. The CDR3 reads CASRVVTGSGYTF. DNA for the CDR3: TGTGCCAGCAGAGTGGTGACGGGATCCGGCTACACCTTC.

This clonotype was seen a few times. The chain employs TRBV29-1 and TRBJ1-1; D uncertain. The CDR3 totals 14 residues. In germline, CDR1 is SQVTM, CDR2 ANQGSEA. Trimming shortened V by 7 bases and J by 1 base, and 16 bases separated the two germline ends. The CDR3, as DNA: TGCAGCGCCGGGGAAGGGAGCCAGAACACTGAAGCTTTCTTT. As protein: CSAGEGSQNTEAFF.

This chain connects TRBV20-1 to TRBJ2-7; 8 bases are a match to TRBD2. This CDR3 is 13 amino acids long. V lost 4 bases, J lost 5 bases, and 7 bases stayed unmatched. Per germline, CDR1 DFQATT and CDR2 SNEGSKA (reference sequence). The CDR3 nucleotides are TGCAGTGCTACCTCGGGGGGGCGACACGAGCAGTACTTC. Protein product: CSATSGGRHEQYF.

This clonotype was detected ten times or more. The CDR3 bases are TGCGCCAGCAGCCCTGACATTTACACTGAAGCTTTCTTT. This codes for CASSPDIYTEAFF. V and J are TRBV5-1 and TRBJ1-1; no clear D. The CDR3 runs 13 residues. Germline CDR1 is SGHRS and CDR2 is YFSETQ. The V gene lost 4 bases and the J gene lost 3 bases, with 10 bases spanning the gap. Using reference TRBV5-1 and TRBJ1-1 for the parts outside the CDR3, the full variable domain is KAGVTQTPRYLIKTRGQQVTLSCSPISGHRSVSWYQQTPGQGLQFLFEYFSETQRNKGNFPGRFSGRQFSNSRSEMNVSTLELGDSALYLCASSPDIYTEAFFGQGTRLTVV.

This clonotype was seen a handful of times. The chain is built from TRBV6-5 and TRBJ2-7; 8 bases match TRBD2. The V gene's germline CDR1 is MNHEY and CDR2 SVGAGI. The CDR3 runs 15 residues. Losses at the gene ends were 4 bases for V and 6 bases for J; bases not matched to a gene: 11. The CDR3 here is CASSSPVGAGGEQYF. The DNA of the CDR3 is TGTGCCAGCAGTTCCCCAGTTGGGGCGGGGGGCGAGCAGTACTTC.

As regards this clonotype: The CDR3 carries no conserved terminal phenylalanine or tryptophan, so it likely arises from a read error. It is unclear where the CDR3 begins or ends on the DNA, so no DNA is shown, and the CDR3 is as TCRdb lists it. CDR3 in amino acids: CASGLSRWPA. This sequence joins TRBV12-5 and TRBJ2-7; the D call of TRBD2 is as the table states it, not checked on the DNA. The CDR3 numbers 10 amino acids, ends counted. CDR1 and CDR2 from the germline V gene are LGHNT and FRNRAP.